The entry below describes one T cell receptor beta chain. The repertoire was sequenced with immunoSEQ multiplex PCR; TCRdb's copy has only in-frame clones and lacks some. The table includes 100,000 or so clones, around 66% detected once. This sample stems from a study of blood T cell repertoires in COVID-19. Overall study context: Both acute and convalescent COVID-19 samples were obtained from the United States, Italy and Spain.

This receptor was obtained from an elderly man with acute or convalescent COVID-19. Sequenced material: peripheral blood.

The CDR3 DNA sequence: TGTGCCAGCAATGGAGGGCTTTATAATTCACCCCTCCACTTT. Encoded protein: CASNGGLYNSPLHF. The chain combines TRBV6-6 with TRBJ1-6; D not certain. V lost 7 bases, J lost 4 bases, and 11 bases lay in between. Germline V gene sequence: CDR1 MNHNY, CDR2 SVGAGI (reference sequence). The CDR3 consists of 14 residues.